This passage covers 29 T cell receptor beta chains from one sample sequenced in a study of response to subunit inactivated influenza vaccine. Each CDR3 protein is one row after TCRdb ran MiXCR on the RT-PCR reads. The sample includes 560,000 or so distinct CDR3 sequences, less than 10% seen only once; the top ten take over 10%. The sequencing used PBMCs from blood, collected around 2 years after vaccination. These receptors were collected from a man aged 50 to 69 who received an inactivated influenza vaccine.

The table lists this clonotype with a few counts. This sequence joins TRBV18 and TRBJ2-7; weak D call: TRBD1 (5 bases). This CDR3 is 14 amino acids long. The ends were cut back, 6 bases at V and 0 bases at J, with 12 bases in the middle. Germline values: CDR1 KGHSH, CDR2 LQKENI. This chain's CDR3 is CASSIRQSSYEQYF. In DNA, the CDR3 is TGTGCCAGCTCCATCAGACAGAGCTCCTACGAGCAGTACTTC.

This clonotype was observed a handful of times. The CDR3 DNA reads as TGTGCCAGCAGTTTCTTTGCAGGGGGTCAGCCCCAGCATTTT. Encoded protein: CASSFFAGGQPQHF. The genes are TRBV12-3 or TRBV12-4 and TRBJ1-5; 7 bases are shared with TRBD1. The V gene end was trimmed by 3 bases and the J gene end by 6 bases; junction bases not matched to a gene: 5. This CDR3 has 14 residues.

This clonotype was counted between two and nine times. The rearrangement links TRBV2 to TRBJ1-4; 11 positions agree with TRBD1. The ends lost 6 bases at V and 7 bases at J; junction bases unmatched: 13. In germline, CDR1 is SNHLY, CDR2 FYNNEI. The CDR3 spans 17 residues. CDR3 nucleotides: TGTGCCAGCAGCCTGATAATGGACAGGGGGCAAGTTGAAAAACTGTTTTTT. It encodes CASSLIMDRGQVEKLFF.

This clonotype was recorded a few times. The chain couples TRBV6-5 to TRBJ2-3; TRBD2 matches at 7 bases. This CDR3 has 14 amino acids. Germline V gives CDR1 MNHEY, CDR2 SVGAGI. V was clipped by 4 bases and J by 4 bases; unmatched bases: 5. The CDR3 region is CASSWGRGADTQYF. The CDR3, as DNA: TGTGCCAGCAGTTGGGGCCGGGGGGCAGATACGCAGTATTTT.

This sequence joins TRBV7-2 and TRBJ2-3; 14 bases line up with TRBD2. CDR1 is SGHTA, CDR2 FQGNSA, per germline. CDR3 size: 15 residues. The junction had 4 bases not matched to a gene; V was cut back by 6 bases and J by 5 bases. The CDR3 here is CASRQTSGRVDTQYF. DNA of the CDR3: TGTGCCAGCAGACAGACTAGCGGGAGGGTAGATACGCAGTATTTT.

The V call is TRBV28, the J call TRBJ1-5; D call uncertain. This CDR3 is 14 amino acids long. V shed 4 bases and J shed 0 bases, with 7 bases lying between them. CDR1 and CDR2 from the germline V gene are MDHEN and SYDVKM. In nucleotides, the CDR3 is TGTGCCAGCAGTTCCCTTAATAGCAATCAGCCCCAGCATTTT. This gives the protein CASSSLNSNQPQHF.

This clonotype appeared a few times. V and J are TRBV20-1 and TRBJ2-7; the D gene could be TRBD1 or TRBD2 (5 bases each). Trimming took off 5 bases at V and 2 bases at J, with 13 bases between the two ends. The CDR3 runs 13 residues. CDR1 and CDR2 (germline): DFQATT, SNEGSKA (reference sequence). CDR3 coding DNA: TGCAGTGCTTCCCGGGACGGGACCTACGAGCAGTACTTC. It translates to CSASRDGTYEQYF.

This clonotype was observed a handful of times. CDR3 amino acids: CAILGKDTDTQYF. CDR3 bases: TGTGCCATCCTCGGGAAGGACACAGATACGCAGTATTTT. The chain links TRBV10-3 to TRBJ2-3; a possible D gene is TRBD2 (5 bases). The ends were cut back, 8 bases at V and 2 bases at J, with 11 bases in the middle. The CDR3 spans 13 residues. Germline-derived CDR1 and CDR2 are ENHRY and SYGVKD.

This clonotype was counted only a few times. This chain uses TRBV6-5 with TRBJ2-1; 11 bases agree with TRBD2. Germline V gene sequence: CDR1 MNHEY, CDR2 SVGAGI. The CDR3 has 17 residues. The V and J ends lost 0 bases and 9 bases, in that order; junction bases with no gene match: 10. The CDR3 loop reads CASSYSIAGGRTGEQFF. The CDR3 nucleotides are TGTGCCAGCAGTTACTCGATAGCGGGAGGGCGGACTGGTGAGCAGTTCTTC.

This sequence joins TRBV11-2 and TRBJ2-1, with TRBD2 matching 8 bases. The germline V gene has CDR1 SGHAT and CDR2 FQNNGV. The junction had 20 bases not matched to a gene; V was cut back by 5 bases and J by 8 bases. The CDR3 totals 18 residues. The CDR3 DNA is TGTGCCAGCAGCCGGTTGAGTACCGGGACTAGTTATATCGATGAGCAGTTCTTC. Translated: CASSRLSTGTSYIDEQFF.

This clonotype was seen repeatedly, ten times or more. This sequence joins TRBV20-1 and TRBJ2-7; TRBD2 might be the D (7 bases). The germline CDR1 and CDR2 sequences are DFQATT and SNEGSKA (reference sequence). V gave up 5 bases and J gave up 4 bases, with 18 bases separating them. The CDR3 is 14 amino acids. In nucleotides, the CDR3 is TGCAGTGCTTTGCGACTAGGGGGGGGGTACGAGCAGTACTTC. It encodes CSALRLGGGYEQYF.

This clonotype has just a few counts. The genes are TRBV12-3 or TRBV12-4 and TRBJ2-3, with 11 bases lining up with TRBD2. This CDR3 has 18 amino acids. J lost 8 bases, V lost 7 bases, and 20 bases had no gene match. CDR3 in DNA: TGTGCCAGCAAACTTGGAGTAGCGGGGGGGCCAGGGCGAGGTACGCAGTATTTT. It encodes CASKLGVAGGPGRGTQYF.

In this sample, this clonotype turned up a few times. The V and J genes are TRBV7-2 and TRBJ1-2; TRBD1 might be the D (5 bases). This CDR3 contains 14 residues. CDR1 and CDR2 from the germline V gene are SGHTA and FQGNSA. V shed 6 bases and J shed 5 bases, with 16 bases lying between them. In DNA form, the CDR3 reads TGTGCCAGCAGGGCGGACCGGGGGACGTATGGCTACACCTTC. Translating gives CASRADRGTYGYTF. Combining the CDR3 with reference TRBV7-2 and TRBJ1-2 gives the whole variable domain GAGVSQSPSNKVTEKGKDVELRCDPISGHTALYWYRQSLGQGLEFLIYFQGNSAPDKSGLPSDRFSAERTGGSVSTLTIQRTQQEDSAVYLCASRADRGTYGYTFGSGTRLTVV.

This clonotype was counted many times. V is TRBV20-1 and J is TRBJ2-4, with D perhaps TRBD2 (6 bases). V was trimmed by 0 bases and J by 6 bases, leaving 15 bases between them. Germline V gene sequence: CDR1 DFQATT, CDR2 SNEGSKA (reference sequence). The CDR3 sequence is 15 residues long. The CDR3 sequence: CSARDLSGRLNIQYF. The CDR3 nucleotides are TGCAGTGCTAGAGATTTATCGGGGAGGTTAAACATTCAGTACTTC.

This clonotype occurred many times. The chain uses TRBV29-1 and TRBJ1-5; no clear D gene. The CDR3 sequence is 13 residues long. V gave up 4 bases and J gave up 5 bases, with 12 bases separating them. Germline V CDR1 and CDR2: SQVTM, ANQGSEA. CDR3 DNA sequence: TGCAGCGTTGTGGAGGGTTTAGATCAGCCCCAGCATTTT. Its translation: CSVVEGLDQPQHF. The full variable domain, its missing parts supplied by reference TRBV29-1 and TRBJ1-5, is SAVISQKPSRDICQRGTSLTIQCQVDSQVTMMFWYRQQPGQSLTLIATANQGSEATYESGFVIDKFPISRPNLTFSTLTVSNMSPEDSSIYLCSVVEGLDQPQHFGDGTRLSIL.

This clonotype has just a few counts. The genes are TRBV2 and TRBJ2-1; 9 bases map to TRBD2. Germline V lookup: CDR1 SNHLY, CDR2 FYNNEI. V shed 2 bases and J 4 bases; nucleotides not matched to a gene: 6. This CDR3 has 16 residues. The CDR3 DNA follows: TGTGCCAGCAGTGAACGTCTAGCGGGACCTTACAATGAGCAGTTCTTC. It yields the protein CASSERLAGPYNEQFF.

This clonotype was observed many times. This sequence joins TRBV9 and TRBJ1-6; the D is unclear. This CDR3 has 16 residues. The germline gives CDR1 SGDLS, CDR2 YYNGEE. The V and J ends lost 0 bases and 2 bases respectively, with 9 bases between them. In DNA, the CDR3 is TGTGCCAGCAGCGTAGCGGGCAACACCTATAATTCACCCCTCCACTTT. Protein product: CASSVAGNTYNSPLHF.

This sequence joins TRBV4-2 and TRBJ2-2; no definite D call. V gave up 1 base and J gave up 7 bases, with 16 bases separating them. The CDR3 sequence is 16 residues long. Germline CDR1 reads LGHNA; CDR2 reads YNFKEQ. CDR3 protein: CASSQVSNKAHGELFF. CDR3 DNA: TGTGCCAGCAGCCAAGTGTCCAACAAAGCCCACGGGGAGCTGTTTTTT.

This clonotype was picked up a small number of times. CDR3 nucleotides: TGTGCCACCAGTGACACAGGCTCCGGGGCCAACGTCCTGACTTTC. Amino acids: CATSDTGSGANVLTF. This sequence joins TRBV24-1 and TRBJ2-6; perhaps TRBD1 as D (5 bases). There are 15 residues in the CDR3. V was trimmed by 4 bases and J by 4 bases, leaving 10 bases between them. Germline V CDR1 and CDR2: KGHDR, SFDVKD.

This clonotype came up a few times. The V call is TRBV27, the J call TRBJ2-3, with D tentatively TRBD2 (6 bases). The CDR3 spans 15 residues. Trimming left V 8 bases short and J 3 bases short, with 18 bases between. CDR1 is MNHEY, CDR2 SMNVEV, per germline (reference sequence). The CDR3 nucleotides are TGTGCCAGCTCGCCTTTCGGGGGACGTACAGATACGCAGTATTTT. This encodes CASSPFGGRTDTQYF.

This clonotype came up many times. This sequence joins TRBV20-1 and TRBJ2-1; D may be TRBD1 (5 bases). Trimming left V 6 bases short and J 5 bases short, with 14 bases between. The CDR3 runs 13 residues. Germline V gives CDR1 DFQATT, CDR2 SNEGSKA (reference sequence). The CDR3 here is CSAIQQADNEQFF. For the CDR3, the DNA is TGCAGTGCCATCCAACAGGCGGACAATGAGCAGTTCTTC.

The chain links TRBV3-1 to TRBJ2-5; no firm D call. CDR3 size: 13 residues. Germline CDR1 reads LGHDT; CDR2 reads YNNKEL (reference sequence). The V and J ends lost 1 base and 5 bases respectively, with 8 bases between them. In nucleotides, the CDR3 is TGTGCCAGCAGCCAAGCTGGGCTGGAGACCCAGTACTTC. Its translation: CASSQAGLETQYF.

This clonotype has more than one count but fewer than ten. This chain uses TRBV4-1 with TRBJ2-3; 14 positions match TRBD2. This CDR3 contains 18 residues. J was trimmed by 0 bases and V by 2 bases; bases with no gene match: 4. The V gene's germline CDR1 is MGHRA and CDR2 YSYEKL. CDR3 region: CASSQSRLAGGSTDTQYF. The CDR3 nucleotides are TGCGCCAGCAGCCAAAGTCGACTAGCGGGGGGGAGCACAGATACGCAGTATTTT.

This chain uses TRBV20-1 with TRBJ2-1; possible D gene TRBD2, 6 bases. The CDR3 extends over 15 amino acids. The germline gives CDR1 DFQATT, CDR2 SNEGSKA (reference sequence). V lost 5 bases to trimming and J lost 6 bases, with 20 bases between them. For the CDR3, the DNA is TGCAGTGCTCGGCCCGGAGGGGTAATGGGCAATGAGCAGTTCTTC. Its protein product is CSARPGGVMGNEQFF.

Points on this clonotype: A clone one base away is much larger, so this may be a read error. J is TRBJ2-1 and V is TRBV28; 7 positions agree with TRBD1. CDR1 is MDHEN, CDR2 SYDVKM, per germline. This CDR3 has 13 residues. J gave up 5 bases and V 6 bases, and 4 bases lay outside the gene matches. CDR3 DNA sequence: TGTGCCAGCAGGCCGGGACAGAACAATGAGCAGTTCTTC. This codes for CASRPGQNNEQFF.

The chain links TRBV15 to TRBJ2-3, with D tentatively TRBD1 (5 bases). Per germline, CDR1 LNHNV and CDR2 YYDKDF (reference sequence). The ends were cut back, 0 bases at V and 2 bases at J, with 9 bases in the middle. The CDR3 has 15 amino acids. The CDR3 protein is CATSRDRGHTDTQYF. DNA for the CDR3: TGTGCCACCAGCAGAGATAGAGGACACACAGATACGCAGTATTTT.

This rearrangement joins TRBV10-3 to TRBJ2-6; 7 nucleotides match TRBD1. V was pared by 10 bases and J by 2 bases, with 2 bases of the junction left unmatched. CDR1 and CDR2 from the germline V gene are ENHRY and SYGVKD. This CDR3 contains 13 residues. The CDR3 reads CASTGAGANVLTF. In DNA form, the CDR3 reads TGTGCCAGTACAGGGGCTGGGGCCAACGTCCTGACTTTC.

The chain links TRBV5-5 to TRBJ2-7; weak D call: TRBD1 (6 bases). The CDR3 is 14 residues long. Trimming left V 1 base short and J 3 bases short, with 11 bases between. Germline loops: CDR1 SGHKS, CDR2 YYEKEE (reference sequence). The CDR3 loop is CASSLPGQYYEQYF. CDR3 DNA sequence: TGTGCCAGCAGCTTGCCGGGACAATACTACGAGCAGTACTTC. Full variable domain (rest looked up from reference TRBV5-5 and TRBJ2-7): DAGVTQSPTHLIKTRGQQVTLRCSPISGHKSVSWYQQVLGQGPQFIFQYYEKEERGRGNFPDRFSARQFPNYSSELNVNALLLGDSALYLCASSLPGQYYEQYFGPGTRLTVT.

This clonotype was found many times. CDR3 residues: CASSQDHGGVTQYF. In nucleotides, the CDR3 is TGTGCCAGCAGCCAAGATCACGGAGGGGTTACCCAGTACTTC. The V and J genes are TRBV3-1 and TRBJ2-5; D might be TRBD2 (6 bases). The CDR3 is made up of 14 amino acids. The ends were cut back, 0 bases at V and 8 bases at J, with 13 bases in the middle. The germline V gene has CDR1 LGHDT and CDR2 YNNKEL (reference sequence).